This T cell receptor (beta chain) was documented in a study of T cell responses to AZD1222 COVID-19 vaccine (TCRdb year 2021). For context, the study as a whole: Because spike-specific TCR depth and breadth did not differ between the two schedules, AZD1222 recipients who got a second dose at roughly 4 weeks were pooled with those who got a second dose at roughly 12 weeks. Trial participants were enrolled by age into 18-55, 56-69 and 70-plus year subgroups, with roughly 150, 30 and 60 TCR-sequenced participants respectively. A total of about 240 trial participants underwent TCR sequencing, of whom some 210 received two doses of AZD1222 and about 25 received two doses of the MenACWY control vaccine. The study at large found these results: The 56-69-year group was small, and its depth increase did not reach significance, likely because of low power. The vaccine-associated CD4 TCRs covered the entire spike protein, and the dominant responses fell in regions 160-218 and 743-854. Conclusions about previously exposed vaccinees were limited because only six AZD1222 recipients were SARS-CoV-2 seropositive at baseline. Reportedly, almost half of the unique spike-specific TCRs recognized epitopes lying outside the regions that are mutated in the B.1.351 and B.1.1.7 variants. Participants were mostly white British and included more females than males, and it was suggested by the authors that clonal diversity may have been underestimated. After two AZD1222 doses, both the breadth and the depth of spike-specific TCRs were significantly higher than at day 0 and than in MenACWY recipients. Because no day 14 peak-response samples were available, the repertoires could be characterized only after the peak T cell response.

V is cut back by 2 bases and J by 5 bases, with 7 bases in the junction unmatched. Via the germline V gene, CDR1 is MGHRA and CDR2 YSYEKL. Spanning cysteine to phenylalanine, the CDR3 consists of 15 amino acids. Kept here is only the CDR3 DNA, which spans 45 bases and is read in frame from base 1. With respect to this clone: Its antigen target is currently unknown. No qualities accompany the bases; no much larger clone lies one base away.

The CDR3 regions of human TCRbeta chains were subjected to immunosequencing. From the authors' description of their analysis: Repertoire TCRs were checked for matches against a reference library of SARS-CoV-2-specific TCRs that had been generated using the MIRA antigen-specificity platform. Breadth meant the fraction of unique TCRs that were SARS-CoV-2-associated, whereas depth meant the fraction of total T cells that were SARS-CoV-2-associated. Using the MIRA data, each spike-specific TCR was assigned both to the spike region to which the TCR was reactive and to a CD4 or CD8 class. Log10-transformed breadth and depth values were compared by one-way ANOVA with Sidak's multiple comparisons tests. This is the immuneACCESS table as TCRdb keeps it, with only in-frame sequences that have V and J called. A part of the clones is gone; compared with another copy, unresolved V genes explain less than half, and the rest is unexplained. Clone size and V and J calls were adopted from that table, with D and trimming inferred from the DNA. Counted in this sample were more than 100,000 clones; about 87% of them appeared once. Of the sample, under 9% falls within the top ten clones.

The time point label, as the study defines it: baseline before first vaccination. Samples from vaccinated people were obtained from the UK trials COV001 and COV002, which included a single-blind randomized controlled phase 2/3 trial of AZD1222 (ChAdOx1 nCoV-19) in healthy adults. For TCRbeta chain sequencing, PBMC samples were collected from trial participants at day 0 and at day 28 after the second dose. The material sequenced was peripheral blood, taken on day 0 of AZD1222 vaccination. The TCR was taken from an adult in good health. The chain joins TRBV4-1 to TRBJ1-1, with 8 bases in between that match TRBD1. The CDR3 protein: CASSQPQGGVTEAFF. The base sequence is TGCGCCAGCAGCCAACCACAGGGGGGGGTAACTGAAGCTTTCTTT.